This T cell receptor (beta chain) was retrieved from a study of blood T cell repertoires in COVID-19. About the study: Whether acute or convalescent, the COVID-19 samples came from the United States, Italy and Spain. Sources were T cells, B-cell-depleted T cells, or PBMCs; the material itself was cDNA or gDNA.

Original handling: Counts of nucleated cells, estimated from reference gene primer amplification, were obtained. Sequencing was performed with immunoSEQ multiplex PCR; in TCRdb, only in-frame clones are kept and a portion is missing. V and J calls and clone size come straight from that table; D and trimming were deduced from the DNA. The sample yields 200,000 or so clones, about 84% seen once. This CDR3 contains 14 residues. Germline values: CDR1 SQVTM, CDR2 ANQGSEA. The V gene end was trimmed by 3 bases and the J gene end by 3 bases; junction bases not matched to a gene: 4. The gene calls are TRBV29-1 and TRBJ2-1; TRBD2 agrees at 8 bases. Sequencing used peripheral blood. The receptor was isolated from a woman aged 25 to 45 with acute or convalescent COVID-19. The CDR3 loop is CSVDVAGLYNEQFF. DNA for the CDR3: TGCAGCGTTGACGTAGCGGGGCTCTACAATGAGCAGTTCTTC.